These 26 T cell receptor beta chains originate from one sample sequenced in a study of T cells in Graves' hyperthyroidism and ophthalmopathy. Amplification yielded TCR beta CDR3 regions, with RNA transcripts as the source. The primer set for the first-round RT-PCR of the TCR CDR3 was HTBI. Each CDR3 protein gets one entry after TCRdb re-called the multiplex PCR reads with MiXCR. The table includes around 690,000 distinct CDR3 sequences, about 20% detected once. The sequenced sample was blood. The receptors were gathered from a man aged 30 to 45 with Graves' ophthalmopathy.

In its sample, this clonotype was seen many times. The gene calls are TRBV5-1 and TRBJ1-1; D perhaps matches TRBD1 (6 bases). Trimming left V 3 bases short and J 0 bases short, with 12 bases between. The CDR3 has 15 residues. The germline CDR1 and CDR2 sequences are SGHRS and YFSETQ. This chain's CDR3 is CASSSDGQMNTEAFF. The CDR3 DNA follows: TGCGCCAGCAGCTCGGACGGACAGATGAACACTGAAGCTTTCTTT.

This clonotype appeared many times. The V call is TRBV18, the J call TRBJ1-1; TRBD1 might be the D (5 bases). Germline V gene data show CDR1 as KGHSH and CDR2 as LQKENI. The CDR3 spans 15 residues. V lost 0 bases, J lost 4 bases, and 12 bases lay in between. The CDR3 DNA sequence: TGTGCCAGCTCACCACCACCCGGGGCGGGCACTGAAGCTTTCTTT. Protein: CASSPPPGAGTEAFF.

This clonotype has just a few counts. The chain employs TRBV9 and TRBJ2-1; TRBD2 aligns across 14 bases. Trimming removed 0 bases from V and 8 bases from J; junction bases left unmatched: 4. From germline, CDR1 is SGDLS and CDR2 YYNGEE. CDR3 length: 16 residues. This chain's CDR3 is CASSVGGTSGRHEQFF. The CDR3 bases are TGTGCCAGCAGCGTAGGCGGGACTAGCGGGAGACATGAGCAGTTCTTC.

The chain employs TRBV10-3 and TRBJ2-2; D is unclear. Germline assignment: CDR1 ENHRY and CDR2 SYGVKD. The CDR3 sequence is 15 residues long. Trimming shortened V by 0 bases and J by 1 base, and 6 bases separated the two germline ends. CDR3: CAISESMGNTGELFF. The CDR3, as DNA: TGTGCCATCAGTGAGTCGATGGGGAACACCGGGGAGCTGTTTTTT.

This clonotype was seen ten or more times. The chain carries TRBV28 and TRBJ2-7; 11 nucleotides agree with TRBD2. Germline V gene data show CDR1 as MDHEN and CDR2 as SYDVKM. Trimming removed 7 bases from V and 4 bases from J; junction bases left unmatched: 9. This CDR3 is 15 amino acids long. The CDR3 DNA follows: TGTGCCAGCACCCGGCTACTAGCGGGAGCATACGAGCAGTACTTC. Protein: CASTRLLAGAYEQYF.

The genes are TRBV30 and TRBJ2-1; 7 positions match TRBD1. With V trimmed by 8 bases and J by 10 bases, 11 bases remained unmatched. The germline CDR1 and CDR2 sequences are GTSNPN and SVGIG (reference sequence). CDR3 length: 12 amino acids. CDR3 in amino acids: CATDRDLGEQFF. CDR3 in DNA: TGTGCCACAGACAGGGACCTCGGGGAGCAGTTCTTC.

The rearrangement joins TRBV4-2 to TRBJ2-1; 9 positions agree with TRBD2. Germline V gene sequence: CDR1 LGHNA, CDR2 YNFKEQ. CDR3 length equals 15 residues. The V segment lost 4 bases and the J segment 6 bases; nucleotides outside the gene matches: 7. The CDR3 reads CASSLRTSEGNEQFF. For the CDR3, the DNA is TGTGCCAGCAGCCTTCGGACTAGCGAGGGCAATGAGCAGTTCTTC.

The genes are TRBV5-4 and TRBJ2-2, with unresolved D. Germline CDR1 is SGHNT and CDR2 is YYREEE (reference sequence). Trimming stripped 5 bases from V and 6 bases from J, with 11 bases between. The CDR3 consists of 13 residues. The CDR3 nucleotides are TGTGCCAGCAGTGTTCCAGGCGCCGGGGAGCTGTTTTTT. As protein: CASSVPGAGELFF.

The table lists this clonotype with many counts. The V gene is TRBV2, the J gene TRBJ1-1; D not resolved. The CDR3 loop spans 15 amino acids. Germline loops: CDR1 SNHLY, CDR2 FYNNEI. V lost 10 bases to trimming and J lost 1 base, with 19 bases between them. The CDR3 loop reads CATTPVNPPNTEAFF. DNA for the CDR3: TGTGCCACAACTCCCGTCAACCCACCGAACACTGAAGCTTTCTTT.

Notes on this clonotype: The germline gene is not matched at one end of the junction; a read error may be the cause. This sequence joins TRBV29-1 and TRBJ2-2, with 7 bases fitting TRBD1. Germline lookup yields CDR1 SQVTM and CDR2 ANQGSEA. This CDR3 region has 13 residues. CDR3: CSVGTVLTGELVF. The CDR3, as DNA: TGCAGCGTCGGGACAGTTCTCACCGGGGAGCTGGTTTTT.

In this sample, this clonotype turned up many times. The rearrangement uses TRBV2 and TRBJ1-1; unclear D gene. The CDR3 totals 11 residues. Trimming pared 0 bases from V and 7 bases from J, leaving 3 bases between. Germline lookup yields CDR1 SNHLY and CDR2 FYNNEI. The DNA for the CDR3 is TGTGCCAGCAGTGAAGCGATTGAAGCTTTCTTT. Its protein is CASSEAIEAFF.

This clonotype was recorded only once. This could be a read error, since a much larger clone is one nucleotide away. The chain joins TRBV28 to TRBJ1-6; TRBD1 is a possible D gene (6 bases). The V gene's germline CDR1 is MDHEN and CDR2 SYDVKM. This CDR3 has 16 amino acids. CDR3: CVSRTTGSSYNSPLHF. In DNA, the CDR3 is TGTGTCAGCAGAACAACAGGGAGCTCCTATAATTCACCCCTCCACTTT.

The CDR3 spells CASSQEAVTNTGELFF. The CDR3 nucleotides read TGTGCCAGCAGCCAAGAGGCAGTAACCAACACCGGGGAGCTGTTTTTT. J is TRBJ2-2 and V is TRBV3-1; D remains ambiguous. Per germline, CDR1 LGHDT and CDR2 YNNKEL (reference sequence). Trimming shortened V by 0 bases and J by 2 bases, and 10 bases separated the two germline ends. The length of the CDR3 is 16 residues.

This clonotype was detected many times. The rearrangement links TRBV5-1 to TRBJ2-3; TRBD2 agrees at 7 bases. Germline CDR1 SGHRS, CDR2 YFSETQ. The V segment lost 1 base and the J segment 2 bases; nucleotides outside the gene matches: 4. There are 15 residues in the CDR3. In DNA form, the CDR3 reads TGCGCCAGCAGCTTGCTCGGGGGGTTCACAGATACGCAGTATTTT. It specifies CASSLLGGFTDTQYF.

This clonotype was detected ten times or more. The chain joins TRBV7-3 to TRBJ1-1, with D unclear. The CDR3 runs 13 residues. Germline V gene sequence: CDR1 SGHTA, CDR2 FQGTGA. The V end was cut by 3 bases, the J end by 4 bases, with 9 bases between. CDR3 residues: CASSLGFFTEAFF. CDR3 DNA sequence: TGTGCCAGCAGCTTGGGGTTCTTCACTGAAGCTTTCTTT. Complete variable domain (other parts from reference TRBV7-3 and TRBJ1-1): GAGVSQTPSNKVTEKGKYVELRCDPISGHTALYWYRQSLGQGPEFLIYFQGTGAADDSGLPNDRFFAVRPEGSVSTLKIQRTERGDSAVYLCASSLGFFTEAFFGQGTRLTVV.

This clonotype was detected a few times. The CDR3 reads CASSKMRGVKFYGYTF. The CDR3 bases are TGTGCCAGCAGTAAGATGAGGGGGGTAAAATTCTATGGCTACACCTTC. This sequence joins TRBV28 and TRBJ1-2; possible D gene TRBD1, 6 bases. The CDR3 consists of 16 residues. V was shortened by 5 bases and J by 4 bases, with 20 bases between the two germline ends. Germline V CDR1 and CDR2: MDHEN, SYDVKM.

This clonotype was detected many times. The chain carries TRBV11-2 and TRBJ2-4, with 9 bases that match TRBD1. Trimming at V came to 3 bases and at J to 4 bases, leaving 7 bases not matched to a gene. This CDR3 is 16 amino acids long. From germline, CDR1 is SGHAT and CDR2 FQNNGV. The CDR3 DNA is TGTGCCAGCAGCTTGACCGCCGGGACAGGGAAAAACATTCAGTACTTC. It yields the protein CASSLTAGTGKNIQYF.

The J gene is TRBJ1-2, the V gene TRBV29-1; D remains unclear. Per germline, CDR1 SQVTM and CDR2 ANQGSEA. The V and J ends lost 6 bases and 5 bases respectively, with 7 bases between them. CDR3 length equals 10 residues. DNA for the CDR3: TGCAGCGTAAAAGTATATGGCTACACCTTC. This translates into CSVKVYGYTF. Based on the CDR3 plus reference TRBV29-1 and TRBJ1-2, the full variable domain is SAVISQKPSRDICQRGTSLTIQCQVDSQVTMMFWYRQQPGQSLTLIATANQGSEATYESGFVIDKFPISRPNLTFSTLTVSNMSPEDSSIYLCSVKVYGYTFGSGTRLTVV.

V and J are TRBV19 and TRBJ1-1; D ambiguous. Looked up from germline, CDR1 is LNHDA and CDR2 is SQIVND (reference sequence). CDR3 size: 14 residues. The V gene lost 1 base and the J gene lost 5 bases, with 11 bases spanning the gap. DNA for the CDR3: TGTGCCAGTAGTATAGCGGCCCGGGGAACTGAAGCTTTCTTT. Its protein is CASSIAARGTEAFF.

V and J are TRBV20-1 and TRBJ2-4; TRBD2 might be the D (7 bases). V was shortened by 3 bases and J by 0 bases, with 12 bases between the two germline ends. This CDR3 contains 15 residues. Germline V gene lookup returns CDR1 DFQATT and CDR2 SNEGSKA (reference sequence). The CDR3 nucleotides read TGCAGTGCTAGTGGGGGGGCCTTAGCCAAAAACATTCAGTACTTC. As protein: CSASGGALAKNIQYF.

This clonotype was found a few times. This chain's CDR3 is CSAKDSLTSTDTQYF. In DNA form, the CDR3 reads TGCAGTGCCAAGGACTCCCTGACTAGCACAGATACGCAGTATTTT. This rearrangement joins TRBV20-1 to TRBJ2-3; maybe TRBD2 (5 bases). This CDR3 spans 15 amino acids. V was cut by 6 bases and J by 0 bases, with 16 bases left in between. The germline V gene encodes CDR1 DFQATT and CDR2 SNEGSKA (reference sequence).

V is TRBV18 and J is TRBJ2-7; maybe TRBD2 (6 bases). Between the trimmed V and J ends, which lost 2 bases and 1 base, there was a span of 18 bases. CDR1 is KGHSH and CDR2 is LQKENI in the germline V gene. The CDR3 is made up of 17 amino acids. The CDR3, as DNA: TGTGCCAGCTCACCAGCGGCGGGACCCCCGGGGTCCTACGAGCAGTACTTC. Its translation is CASSPAAGPPGSYEQYF.

A few counts support this clonotype. The CDR3 region has the DNA TGCAGTGCTAGTCCACTAGTGGTGGGCTGGGAGACCCAGTACTTC. Translating it yields CSASPLVVGWETQYF. V is TRBV20-1 and J is TRBJ2-5; tentative D call: TRBD2 (5 bases). Trimming stripped 3 bases from V and 5 bases from J, with 19 bases between. CDR1 and CDR2 (germline): DFQATT, SNEGSKA (reference sequence). CDR3 length equals 15 residues.

This clonotype was observed a handful of times. A much larger clone differs from this one at a single base, so this may be a read error. J is TRBJ2-5 and V is TRBV7-9, with D hard to call. There are 12 residues in the CDR3. V dropped 3 bases and J dropped 1 base, with 3 bases sitting between them. CDR1 is SEHNR, CDR2 FQNEAQ, per germline (reference sequence). The CDR3 region has the DNA TGTGCCAGCAGCTTTTTCCAAGAGACCCAGTACTTC. Protein product: CASSFFQETQYF.

The chain is built from TRBV4-1 and TRBJ1-5; possible D gene TRBD1, 5 bases. The germline V gene has CDR1 MGHRA and CDR2 YSYEKL. The CDR3 covers 16 residues. Trimming took off 0 bases at V and 4 bases at J, with 13 bases between the two ends. In DNA form, the CDR3 reads TGCGCCAGCAGCCAAGAAAATCTGGGGCGGAATCAGCCCCAGCATTTT. It encodes CASSQENLGRNQPQHF.

This clonotype was seen only a few times. The rearrangement uses TRBV4-3 and TRBJ1-6, with a possible D match to TRBD1 (6 bases). The ends were cut back, 2 bases at V and 4 bases at J, with 12 bases in the middle. Germline lookup yields CDR1 LGHNA and CDR2 YSLEER. The CDR3 totals 16 residues. CDR3: CASSQYRGQYNSPLHF. The DNA for the CDR3 is TGCGCCAGCAGCCAATACCGGGGACAATATAATTCACCCCTCCACTTT.